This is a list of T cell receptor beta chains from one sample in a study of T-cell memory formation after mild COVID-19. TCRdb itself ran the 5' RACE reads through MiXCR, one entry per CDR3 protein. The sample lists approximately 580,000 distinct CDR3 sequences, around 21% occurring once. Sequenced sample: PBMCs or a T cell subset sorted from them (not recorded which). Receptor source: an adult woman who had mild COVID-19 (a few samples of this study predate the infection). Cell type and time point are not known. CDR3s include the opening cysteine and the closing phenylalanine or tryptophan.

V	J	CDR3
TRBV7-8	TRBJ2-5	CASSYRLAGGLETQYF
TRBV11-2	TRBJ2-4	CASSFGQTNKNIQYF
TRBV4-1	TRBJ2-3	CASSQVQKGIPDTQYF
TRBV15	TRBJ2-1	CATSRERGGSSYNEQFF
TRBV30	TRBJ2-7	CAWIRADGYEQYF
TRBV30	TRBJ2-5	CAWSVLGGVKETQYF
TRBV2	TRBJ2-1	CASSGNGLVEQFF
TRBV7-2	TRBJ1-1	CASSAGGGMNTEAFF
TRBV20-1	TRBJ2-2	CSARVGLDTGELFF
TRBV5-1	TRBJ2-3	CASSSRVTGTDTQYF
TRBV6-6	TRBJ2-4	CASSSGTSDAKNIQYF
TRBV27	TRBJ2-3	CASSARKLYTDTQYF
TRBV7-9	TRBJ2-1	CASSFAGVSYNEQFF